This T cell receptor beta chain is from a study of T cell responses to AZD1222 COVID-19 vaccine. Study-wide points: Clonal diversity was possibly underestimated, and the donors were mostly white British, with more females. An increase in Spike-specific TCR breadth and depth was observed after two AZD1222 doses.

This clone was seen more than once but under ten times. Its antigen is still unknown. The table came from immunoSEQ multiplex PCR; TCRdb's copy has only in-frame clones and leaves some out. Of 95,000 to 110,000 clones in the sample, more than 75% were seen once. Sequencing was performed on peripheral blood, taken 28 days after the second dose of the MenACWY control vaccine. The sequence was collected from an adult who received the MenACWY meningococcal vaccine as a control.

CDR3 coding DNA: TGCGCCAGCAGCGGGGTTCGGGTGGGGAACACTGAAGCTTTCTTT. Amino acid sequence: CASSGVRVGNTEAFF. The chain recombines TRBV4-1 with TRBJ1-1; the D is unclear. Trimming took off 5 bases at V and 1 base at J, with 14 bases between the two ends. The CDR3 totals 15 residues. Germline assignment: CDR1 MGHRA and CDR2 YSYEKL.